The rows below give T cell receptor beta chains drawn from one sample of a study of coeliac disease. Measured with immunoSEQ multiplex PCR; TCRdb has only the in-frame clones, and not every one. Counted here are 3,500 to 5,500 clones, approximately 56% occurring once; the ten biggest clones make up around 7.6%. Sequenced input: intraepithelial lymphocytes from the gut. These receptor sequences come from a woman under 30 with active celiac disease. The CDR3 runs from the conserved cysteine through the conserved F or W. The D gene is left open where the match is weak. A row's size may be missing; if present it is once, few, many or a size class.

>TRBJ1-1|-|TRBV6-5|-
TGTGCCAGCAGTTACTTCGAGGGAGCAGCTTTCTTT
CASSYFEGAAFF
>TRBJ1-5|TRBD1|TRBV28|-
TGTGCCAGCAGTCCCCTAGGACAGGACAATAGCAATCAGCCCCAGCATTTT
CASSPLGQDNSNQPQHF
>TRBJ2-7|TRBD1|TRBV28|-
TGTGCCAGCAGTTTTACGGGACAGGGCGAGCAGTACTTC
CASSFTGQGEQYF
>TRBJ1-4|-|TRBV6-1|-
TGTGCCAGCAGTGATCTCACTTTTAATGAAAAACTGTTTTTT
CASSDLTFNEKLFF
>TRBJ2-3|TRBD2|TRBV7-8|few
TGTGCCAGCAGCCCTACTAGCGGGGGGAGTACGGATACGCAGTATTTT
CASSPTSGGSTDTQYF
>TRBJ2-3|TRBD2|TRBV4-2|-
TGTGCCAGCAGCCAAGTCCAGAGCGGGAGAGCGGGAGATACGCAGTATTTT
CASSQVQSGRAGDTQYF
>TRBJ2-2|TRBD1|TRBV19|-
TGTGCCAGTAGTATAGGGGACAGTCTATCCCTTTACGAGCTGTTTTTT
CASSIGDSLSLYELFF
>TRBJ2-3|-|TRBV19|-
TGTGCCAGTAGTATAGTTGAGGAAGTGGAGTGGGGCACAGATACGCAGTATTTT
CASSIVEEVEWGTDTQYF
>TRBJ2-7|TRBD2|TRBV6-1|-
TGTGCCACCACCGAATTCCGACGGGGGGCCTACGAGCAGTACTTC
CATTEFRRGAYEQYF
>TRBJ2-7|-|TRBV7-9|-
TGTGCCAGCAGCCCCCCCGGGGGTGGGGACGAACTCTACGAGCAGTACTTC
CASSPPGGGDELYEQYF
>TRBJ2-1|TRBD2|TRBV2|-
TGTGCCAGCAGTTTCTCCCTAGCGGGGGGGCGCAATGAGCAGTTCTTC
CASSFSLAGGRNEQFF
>TRBJ2-7|TRBD2|TRBV4-2|-
TGTGCCAGCAGCCAAGCCCTGGGACTAGCTTCCTACGAGCAGTACTTC
CASSQALGLASYEQYF
>TRBJ1-2|TRBD1|TRBV5-1|-
TGCGCCAGCAGCTTGCAAGGGGGCGACTATGGCTACACCTTC
CASSLQGGDYGYTF
>TRBJ2-4|-|TRBV15|once
TGTGCCACCCTTCTCGAAAACATTCAGTACTTC
CATLLENIQYF
>TRBJ1-2|TRBD1|TRBV19|few
TGTGCCAGTCTAAGACAGGGGGCGCTTCATGGCTACACCTTC
CASLRQGALHGYTF
>TRBJ1-2|-|TRBV5-1|-
TGCGCCAGCAGCTTGCACGCGGCACCCTACTATGGCTACACCTTC
CASSLHAAPYYGYTF
>TRBJ2-1|-|TRBV27|-
TGTGCCAGCAGTTTATCGACGGCAGGGGCCGGAGCTGAGCAGTTCTTC
CASSLSTAGAGAEQFF
>TRBJ1-1|-|TRBV10-2|-
TGCGCCAGCAATGGACAGCCCCCGGACACTGAAGCTTTCTTT
CASNGQPPDTEAFF
>TRBJ2-4|-|TRBV7-8|-
TGTGCCAGCAGTCATACGCTCGTGCGGGACAGCCTAAACATTCAGTACTTC
CASSHTLVRDSLNIQYF
>TRBJ1-2|TRBD1|TRBV5-1|medium-sized
TGCGCCAGCAGCTTGGTCTTGACGGGGACAGGGTATGGCTACACCTTC
CASSLVLTGTGYGYTF
>TRBJ1-2|-|TRBV19|-
TGTGCCAGTAGTCCAAACCCCGGACAGAACTATGGCTACACCTTC
CASSPNPGQNYGYTF
>TRBJ2-1|-|TRBV5-1|few
TGCGCCAGCAGCTTGGCGCGAAATGAGCAGTTCTTC
CASSLARNEQFF
>TRBJ1-5|TRBD1|TRBV27|-
TGTGCCGGGGCCAGGGGGAGCAATCAGCCCCAGCATTTT
CAGARGSNQPQHF
>TRBJ2-1|-|TRBV7-9|-
TGTGCCAGCAGCTTCGGGAATGAGCAGTTCTTC
CASSFGNEQFF
>TRBJ2-1|-|TRBV11-2|-
TGTGCCAGCAGCTTCTCCCTTGCTACCACTTATCACAATGAGCAGTTCTTC
CASSFSLATTYHNEQFF
>TRBJ2-3|-|TRBV28|-
TGTGCCAGCACCTCGGACAGACCAACAGATACGCAGTATTTT
CASTSDRPTDTQYF
>TRBJ1-1|-|TRBV13|-
TGTGCCAGCAGCCGCGGGCTTGAAGCTTTCTTT
CASSRGLEAFF
>TRBJ1-5|-|TRBV10-3|-
TGTGCCATCAGCGGGGGAGAGGTGCGCAATCAGCCCCAGCATTTT
CAISGGEVRNQPQHF
>TRBJ2-3|TRBD2|TRBV6-1|-
TGTGCCAGCAGTCCCCGACTAGCCCGAGATACGCAGTATTTT
CASSPRLARDTQYF
>TRBJ1-3|-|TRBV28|-
TGTGCCAGCAGTTTTTCGTGGGCTATTGGAAACACCATATATTTT
CASSFSWAIGNTIYF
>TRBJ1-2|-|TRBV5-1|-
TGCGCCAGCAGCCCCTACAGTGTCGCCCACTATGGCTACACCTTC
CASSPYSVAHYGYTF
>TRBJ1-1|-|TRBV4-2|-
TGTGCCAGCAGCCAAGTGGCGGGCGAATCGACTGAAGCTTTCTTT
CASSQVAGESTEAFF
>TRBJ2-2|TRBD2|TRBV5-8|-
TGTGCCAGCAGCTTCCCCTCTAGCGGGGGCCAGAACACCGGGGAGCTGTTTTTT
CASSFPSSGGQNTGELFF
>TRBJ2-7|-|TRBV7-3|-
TGTGCCAGCAGCCAGGGACTCTACTCCTACGAGCAGTACTTC
CASSQGLYSYEQYF
>TRBJ2-1|-|TRBV28|-
TGTGCCAGCAAGCTGGTTGGGACTCTCAATGAGCAGTTCTTC
CASKLVGTLNEQFF
>TRBJ2-1|TRBD2|TRBV5-6|-
TGTGCCAGCAGCCCGGAGGGACTAGCGGGACTCAATGAGCAGTTCTTC
CASSPEGLAGLNEQFF
>TRBJ1-1|-|TRBV19|-
TGTGCCACCACTTGGGGAGGTTTCGACACTGAAGCTTTCTTT
CATTWGGFDTEAFF
>TRBJ1-2|-|TRBV4-2|once
TGTGCCAGCAGCCAAGGGATGAACAGGGTTGACTATGGCTACACCTTC
CASSQGMNRVDYGYTF
>TRBJ2-1|TRBD2|TRBV9|-
TGTGCCGGATCACCTAGCGGGGGGGTTAATGAGCAGTTCTTC
CAGSPSGGVNEQFF
>TRBJ1-3|TRBD1|TRBV4-1|-
TGCGCCAGCAGCGAGAGGCCAGGGGGCCCTGGAAACACCATATATTTT
CASSERPGGPGNTIYF
>TRBJ2-7|-|TRBV5-1|-
TGCGCCAGCAGCGTCTCAGCCTACGAGCAGTACTTC
CASSVSAYEQYF
>TRBJ2-1|-|TRBV7-9|-
TGTGCCAGCAGCTTACCTAGACGGATCTCCTACAATGAGCAGTTCTTC
CASSLPRRISYNEQFF
>TRBJ1-1|-|TRBV28|-
TGTGCCAGCAGTTTCTACCTAAACACTGAAGCTTTCTTT
CASSFYLNTEAFF
>TRBJ2-3|-|TRBV15|-
TGTGCCACCAGCCGTTGGGGACAAAGCACAGATACGCAGTATTTT
CATSRWGQSTDTQYF
>TRBJ1-1|-|TRBV5-4|-
TGTGCCAGCAGCTTGGGGGGACTGGCTGAAGCTTTCTTT
CASSLGGLAEAFF
>TRBJ2-1|-|TRBV28|-
TGTGCCAGCAGTATAGGGAGAAATGAGCAGTTCTTC
CASSIGRNEQFF
>TRBJ2-1|TRBD1|TRBV9|-
TGTGCCAGCAGCCCCCGGGACAGATCCTACAATGAGCAGTTCTTC
CASSPRDRSYNEQFF
>TRBJ2-1|-|TRBV7-8|-
TGTGCCAGCAGCCCTCGCCCCGGCCCACAGTACAATGAGCAGTTCTTC
CASSPRPGPQYNEQFF
>TRBJ2-7|TRBD2|TRBV5-1|medium-sized
TGCGCCAGCAGCTTGGCTGCGGCGGGAGCCTACTACGAGCAGTACTTC
CASSLAAAGAYYEQYF
>TRBJ2-1|TRBD2|TRBV4-2|few
TGTGCCAGCAGCCTTCGAGCGGGAGAGTCGGGCAATGAGCAGTTCTTC
CASSLRAGESGNEQFF
>TRBJ2-7|-|TRBV11-2|medium-sized
TGTGCCAGCAGCTTAGTTGAGGTGGAACAGTACTTC
CASSLVEVEQYF
>TRBJ1-2|-|TRBV27|-
TGTGCCAGCAGTTTCAACAGGGAATATGGCTACACCTTC
CASSFNREYGYTF
>TRBJ2-1|-|TRBV27|-
TGTGCCAGCAGTTTCGTCCCGAGCTCCTACAATGAGCAGTTCTTC
CASSFVPSSYNEQFF
>TRBJ2-1|-|TRBV5-1|-
TGCGCCAGCAGCTTGGGACAGCCCGGCAATGAGCAGTTCTTC
CASSLGQPGNEQFF
>TRBJ1-1|-|TRBV2|-
TGTGCCAGCAGTTGGGGGGTCACTGAAGCTTTCTTT
CASSWGVTEAFF
>TRBJ1-2|TRBD1|TRBV5-5|few
TGTGCCAGCAGCTTGTACCCGGGACAGGGGGGTTCGAGCTATGGCTACACCTTC
CASSLYPGQGGSSYGYTF
>TRBJ2-1|TRBD2|TRBV5-1|-
TGCGCCAGCAGCCAGCAAGCGGGGGGGCCAGATGAGCAGTTCTTC
CASSQQAGGPDEQFF